This passage covers 7 T cell receptor beta chains from one sample sequenced in a study of spatial heterogeneity in lung cancer. Time point reported: sample taken at primary tumor resection. The sequenced material consisted of unsorted whole RNA from tumor, nontumor lung or frozen PBMC. TCRdb independently ran MiXCR on the 5' RACE reads; one entry per CDR3 protein. This table has about 26,000 distinct CDR3 sequences, about 13% appearing once. This material consisted of PBMCs, taken at surgery. These receptors came from a female donor with early-stage non-small cell lung cancer.

This clonotype was detected only a few times. The germline gene is not matched at one end of the junction; a read error may be the cause. This chain connects TRBV20-1 to TRBJ2-3; D gene unclear. CDR3 length: 11 amino acids. The germline CDR1 and CDR2 sequences are DFQATT and SNEGSKA (reference sequence). The CDR3 loop is CSARDLNTQYF. CDR3 nucleotides: TGCAGTGCCAGAGACCTGAATACGCAGTATTTT.

The chain combines TRBV7-2 with TRBJ2-3; the D is unclear. V was trimmed by 5 bases and J by 0 bases, leaving 9 bases between them. The germline gives CDR1 SGHTA, CDR2 FQGNSA. The CDR3 totals 14 residues. The chain's CDR3 is CASSKEQSTDTQYF. CDR3 sequence (DNA): TGTGCCAGCAGCAAAGAACAGAGCACAGATACGCAGTATTTT.

This clonotype was detected ten times or more. CDR3 sequence reads: CAHTSGNGDTQYF. The CDR3 DNA sequence: TGTGCCCATACTAGCGGGAATGGAGATACGCAGTATTTT. J is TRBJ2-3 and V is TRBV30; 10 nucleotides line up with TRBD2. In germline, CDR1 is GTSNPN, CDR2 SVGIG (reference sequence). V lost 8 bases and J lost 5; bases outside the gene matches: 7. This CDR3 spans 13 amino acids.

Many counts were recorded for this clonotype. This chain connects TRBV6-2 or TRBV6-3 to TRBJ2-2, with 8 bases identical to TRBD1. This CDR3 has 14 amino acids. From germline, CDR1 is MNHEY and CDR2 SVGEGT. V trimming: 2 bases; J trimming: 7 bases; junction bases outside the gene matches: 3. CDR3 protein: CASSYRQGNGELFF. The CDR3, as DNA: TGTGCCAGCAGTTACCGACAGGGGAACGGGGAGCTGTTTTTT.

There are many counts of this clonotype. The rearrangement uses TRBV20-1 and TRBJ2-1, with D perhaps assigned TRBD1 or TRBD2 (5 bases each). Germline V gives CDR1 DFQATT, CDR2 SNEGSKA (reference sequence). Deletions cut 1 base from V and 0 bases from J, with 16 bases between. The CDR3 has 17 amino acids. The CDR3 here is CSARGYLGVGSYNEQFF. For the CDR3, the DNA is TGCAGTGCTAGAGGCTATTTGGGGGTGGGCTCCTACAATGAGCAGTTCTTC.

This clonotype was seen ten or more times. This chain links TRBV20-1 with TRBJ2-7, with TRBD1 as a possible D gene (6 bases). Trimming shortened V by 0 bases and J by 1 base, and 13 bases separated the two germline ends. Per germline, CDR1 DFQATT and CDR2 SNEGSKA (reference sequence). CDR3 length: 15 amino acids. The CDR3, as DNA: TGCAGTGCTAGAGATTTCGGACAGACGTCCTACGAGCAGTACTTC. It yields the protein CSARDFGQTSYEQYF.

As for this clonotype: A much larger clone sits a single nucleotide away, making a read error possible. V gene TRBV10-3 combines with J gene TRBJ2-7; no clear D. The CDR3 has 12 residues. The V and J ends lost 2 bases and 8 bases respectively, with 10 bases between them. From germline, CDR1 is ENHRY and CDR2 SYGVKD. The CDR3 DNA reads as TGTGCCATCAGTGAGGGAAACGACAAGCAGTACTTC. Its protein product is CAISEGNDKQYF.